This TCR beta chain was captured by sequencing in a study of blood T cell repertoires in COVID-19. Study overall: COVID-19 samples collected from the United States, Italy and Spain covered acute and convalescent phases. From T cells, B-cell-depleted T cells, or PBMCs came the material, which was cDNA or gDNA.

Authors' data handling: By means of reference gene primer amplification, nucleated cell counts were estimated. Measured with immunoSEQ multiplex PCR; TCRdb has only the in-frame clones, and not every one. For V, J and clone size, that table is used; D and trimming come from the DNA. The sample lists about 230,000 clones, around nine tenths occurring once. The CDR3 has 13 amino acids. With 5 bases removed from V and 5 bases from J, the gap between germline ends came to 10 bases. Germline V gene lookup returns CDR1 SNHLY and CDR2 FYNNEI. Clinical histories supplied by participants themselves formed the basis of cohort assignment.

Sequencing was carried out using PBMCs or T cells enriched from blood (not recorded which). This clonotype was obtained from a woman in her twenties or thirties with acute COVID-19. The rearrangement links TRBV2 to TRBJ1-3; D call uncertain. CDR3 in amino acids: CASSYSNRNTIYF. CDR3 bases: TGTGCCAGCAGTTACAGTAATCGAAACACCATATATTTT.